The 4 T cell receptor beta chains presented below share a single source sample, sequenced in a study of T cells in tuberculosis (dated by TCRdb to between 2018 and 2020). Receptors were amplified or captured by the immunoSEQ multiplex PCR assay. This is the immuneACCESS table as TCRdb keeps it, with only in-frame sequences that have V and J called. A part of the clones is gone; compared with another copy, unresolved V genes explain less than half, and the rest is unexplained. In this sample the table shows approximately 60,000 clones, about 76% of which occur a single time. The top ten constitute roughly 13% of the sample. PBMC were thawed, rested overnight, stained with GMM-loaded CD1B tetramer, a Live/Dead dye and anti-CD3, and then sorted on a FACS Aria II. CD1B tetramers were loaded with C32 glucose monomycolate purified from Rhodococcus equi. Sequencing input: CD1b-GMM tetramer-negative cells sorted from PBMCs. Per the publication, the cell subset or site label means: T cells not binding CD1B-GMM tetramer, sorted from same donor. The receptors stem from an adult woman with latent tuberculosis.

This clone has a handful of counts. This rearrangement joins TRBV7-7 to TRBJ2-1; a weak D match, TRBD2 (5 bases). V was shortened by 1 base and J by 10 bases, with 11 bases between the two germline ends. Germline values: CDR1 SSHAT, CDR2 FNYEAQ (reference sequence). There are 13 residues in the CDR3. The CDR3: CASSLDRGDEQFF. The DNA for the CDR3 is TGTGCCAGCAGCTTAGATCGGGGAGACGAGCAGTTCTTC.

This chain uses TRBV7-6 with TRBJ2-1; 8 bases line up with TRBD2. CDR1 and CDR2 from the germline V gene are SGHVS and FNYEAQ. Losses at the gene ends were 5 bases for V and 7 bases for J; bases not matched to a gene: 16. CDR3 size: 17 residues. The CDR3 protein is CASSLAGAGVGGNEQFF. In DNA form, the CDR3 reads TGTGCCAGCAGCCTTGCGGGAGCGGGGGTTGGAGGGAATGAGCAGTTCTTC.

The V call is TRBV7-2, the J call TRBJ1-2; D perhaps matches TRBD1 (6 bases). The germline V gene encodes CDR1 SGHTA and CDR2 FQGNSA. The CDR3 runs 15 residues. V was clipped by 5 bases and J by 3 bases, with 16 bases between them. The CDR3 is CASSTDRGADYGYTF. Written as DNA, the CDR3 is TGTGCCAGCAGCACCGACCGGGGGGCCGACTATGGCTACACCTTC. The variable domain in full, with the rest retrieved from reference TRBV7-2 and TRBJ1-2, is GAGVSQSPSNKVTEKGKDVELRCDPISGHTALYWYRQSLGQGLEFLIYFQGNSAPDKSGLPSDRFSAERTGGSVSTLTIQRTQQEDSAVYLCASSTDRGADYGYTFGSGTRLTVV.

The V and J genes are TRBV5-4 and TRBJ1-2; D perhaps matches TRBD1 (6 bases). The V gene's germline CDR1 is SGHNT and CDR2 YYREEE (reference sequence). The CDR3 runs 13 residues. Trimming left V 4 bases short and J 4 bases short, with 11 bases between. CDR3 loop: CASSRVTGYGYTF. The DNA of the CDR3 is TGTGCCAGCAGCCGTGTGACAGGCTATGGCTACACCTTC.